This entry describes one TCR delta chain. Its antigen is unknown. This specimen belongs to a study of Vδ1+ human thymocytes. Study results and limitations: Thymic TRG and TRD repertoires appeared highly polyclonal, with Gaussian CDR3 length distributions. The authors advised highly purified populations and single-cell validation.

RNA was extracted from the cells and then reverse transcribed. Multiplex PCR used pooled V-gene forward primers and a constant-region reverse primer to amplify CDR3s. TCRdb redid the clone calls on the multiplex PCR reads with CATT. The sample lists 70,000 or so delta-chain clones, approximately 37% occurring once. The sorted cells were CD3+ Vdelta1+ Vdelta2- thymocytes from alphabeta-depleted thymus. V dropped 0 bases and J dropped 0 bases, with 38 bases sitting between them. The CDR3 is made up of 25 amino acids. The germline gives CDR1 TSWWSYY, CDR2 QGS. Sequencing used Vdelta1+ gamma-delta thymocytes from the thymus. The subset is: FACS-sorted CD3+ TCRalphabeta- TCRVdelta1+ TCRVdelta2- thymocytes. The chain employs TRDV1 and TRDJ1; D tentatively reads TRDD2 or TRDD3 (6 bases each). The source of this sequence is a boy under two years old who had congenital heart surgery. CDR3 protein: CALGELAEVSYMGVSSLSYTDKLIF. The CDR3 DNA follows: TGTGCTCTTGGGGAACTAGCCGAAGTCTCCTACATGGGGGTCTCGTCCCTAAGTTACACCGATAAACTCATCTTT.